The T cell receptor (beta chain) under discussion was sequenced for a study of cytomegalovirus exposure and HLA in healthy donors. Worth noting for this clone: Its antigen remains unidentified.

Trimming took 4 bases from V and 4 from J; bases not matched to a gene: 8. Germline lookup yields CDR1 MNHNY and CDR2 SVGAGI (reference sequence). The CDR3 covers 16 residues. Amplification used 60 Vbeta primers and 13 Jbeta primers. Libraries were prepared by immunoSEQ multiplex PCR; TCRdb keeps only in-frame clonotypes and omits some of them. This table has 90,000 to 120,000 clones, around two thirds appearing once. Whole-study findings and limits: It was in a later analysis that TCR association rates were seen to vary by HLA locus, highest for DRB1 and lowest for HLA-C.

The receptor comes from a middle-aged woman in good health and CMV-seropositive. The V gene is TRBV6-6, the J gene TRBJ2-2; 8 positions match TRBD2. Sequenced: PBMCs. The CDR3 loop reads CASSSRAAGATGELFF. In nucleotides, the CDR3 is TGTGCCAGCAGTTCACGGGCAGCGGGGGCCACCGGGGAGCTGTTTTTT.